This TCR beta chain was recorded in a study of cytomegalovirus exposure and HLA in healthy donors. Use of 60 Vbeta and 13 Jbeta primers characterized the PCR. The data were produced by immunoSEQ multiplex PCR, yet TCRdb's version contains in-frame clones alone and is incomplete. In the table there are fewer than 300,000 clones, 86% of which are singletons. This CDR3 is 16 amino acids long. The V and J ends lost 3 bases and 4 bases, in that order; junction bases with no gene match: 10. The germline V gene has CDR1 GTSNPN and CDR2 SVGIG (reference sequence). For this clone: The antigen is unknown.

Findings of the study overall: Investigators reported 164 TCR beta chains as tied to cytomegalovirus. Some V segments could not be told apart, so they were left out, TRBV6-2 and TRBV6-3 among them.

V gene TRBV30 combines with J gene TRBJ2-1; 9 bases line up with TRBD2. This receptor was obtained from a man aged 35-49 years in good health and CMV-seropositive. Material for sequencing was PBMCs. In nucleotides, the CDR3 is TGTGCCTGGAGATCTGAGGGACTAGCTAGATACAATGAGCAGTTCTTC. Its translation: CAWRSEGLARYNEQFF.